These 31 T cell receptor beta chains originate from one sample sequenced in a study of blood T cell repertoires in COVID-19. The repertoire was sequenced with immunoSEQ multiplex PCR; TCRdb's copy has only in-frame clones and lacks some. The sample records around 130,000 clones, roughly 90% being singletons. The sample was peripheral blood. The source is a man in his 60s with COVID-19, enrolled during active disease.

The chain combines TRBV7-9 with TRBJ2-7; 12 bases line up with TRBD2. The junction had 6 bases not matched to a gene; V was cut back by 2 bases and J by 7 bases. CDR3 size: 15 residues. Germline CDR1 and CDR2: SEHNR and FQNEAQ (reference sequence). The CDR3 here is CASSLRLAGAEEQYF. Here the CDR3 DNA reads TGTGCCAGCAGCTTAAGACTAGCGGGAGCGGAAGAGCAGTACTTC.

The chain links TRBV2 to TRBJ2-7; 7 nucleotides line up with TRBD1. CDR3 length: 15 residues. CDR1 and CDR2 from the germline V gene are SNHLY and FYNNEI. Unmatched junction bases numbered 16, after V lost 8 bases and J lost 6 bases. CDR3 in amino acids: CASLTRNGQDGEQYF. The CDR3 DNA reads as TGTGCCAGCCTCACGCGGAACGGACAGGATGGCGAGCAGTACTTC.

This clone was observed a single time. The chain couples TRBV5-5 to TRBJ2-3; D is ambiguous. Trimming left V 2 bases short and J 4 bases short, with 8 bases between. The CDR3 is made up of 13 amino acids. Germline CDR1 is SGHKS and CDR2 is YYEKEE (reference sequence). CDR3 nucleotide sequence: TGTGCCAGCAGCTTCGCAGGCGCAGATACGCAGTATTTT. Translating gives CASSFAGADTQYF.

This chain connects TRBV9 to TRBJ2-2; D unresolved. The CDR3 loop spans 16 amino acids. With 5 bases removed from V and 0 bases from J, the gap between germline ends came to 14 bases. Germline V CDR1 and CDR2: SGDLS, YYNGEE. DNA of the CDR3: TGTGCCAGCAGTGCCTACTCGAATCCGAACACCGGGGAGCTGTTTTTT. Residues: CASSAYSNPNTGELFF.

The chain joins TRBV9 to TRBJ1-2, with D possibly matching TRBD1 (6 bases). Germline assignment: CDR1 SGDLS and CDR2 YYNGEE. The V and J ends lost 4 bases and 8 bases respectively, with 15 bases between them. The CDR3 has 13 amino acids. CDR3 in DNA: TGTGCCAGCAGCTCCCGGGGGGGGCGAGGCTACACCTTC. Protein: CASSSRGGRGYTF.

DNA of the CDR3: TGTGCCTGGAGTTCCCCGGGACAGAGATACAATGAGCAGTTCTTC. Amino acid sequence: CAWSSPGQRYNEQFF. The chain recombines TRBV30 with TRBJ2-1; 7 bases agree with TRBD1. This CDR3 spans 15 amino acids. V lost 2 bases, J lost 4 bases, and 8 bases stayed unmatched. Looked up from germline, CDR1 is GTSNPN and CDR2 is SVGIG (reference sequence).

The chain combines TRBV18 with TRBJ2-2; 12 positions match TRBD2. CDR1 KGHSH and CDR2 LQKENI come from the germline V gene. After removal of 5 bases from V and 6 bases from J, the junction contained 7 bases not matched to a gene. This CDR3 is built from 16 residues. In DNA, the CDR3 is TGTGCCAGCTCAGGCCTAGCGGGAGGGCCGCCCGGGGAGCTGTTTTTT. Translating gives CASSGLAGGPPGELFF.

The chain recombines TRBV6-5 with TRBJ2-1, with 9 bases lining up with TRBD1. V was clipped by 4 bases and J by 4 bases; unmatched bases: 5. The germline gives CDR1 MNHEY, CDR2 SVGAGI. The CDR3 is 15 amino acids. The CDR3: CASSLQGALYNEQFF. In DNA, the CDR3 is TGTGCCAGCAGTTTACAGGGGGCCTTATACAATGAGCAGTTCTTC.

The chain is built from TRBV12-2 and TRBJ2-1; the listed D gene, TRBD2, was not tested against the DNA. TRBV12-2 is tagged as a pseudogene. This CDR3 is built from 17 residues. The CDR3 loop reads CASRLRGGTSPRGEQFF. CDR3 DNA: TGTGCAAGTCGCTTAAGAGGGGGGACTAGCCCCCGCGGGGAGCAGTTCTTC.

Comments on this clone: At one of its ends the junction is not consistent with the germline gene, which may arise from a read error. This chain connects TRBV19 to TRBJ2-7; the match to TRBD2 covers 9 bases. Germline V gives CDR1 LNHDA, CDR2 SQIVND (reference sequence). This CDR3 is built from 16 residues. CDR3 bases: TGTGCCAGTAGTATCGAAGGCGGGAGGGCCTCCAACGAGCAGTACTTC. This codes for CASSIEGGRASNEQYF.

The rearrangement joins TRBV5-5 to TRBJ1-4, with 10 bases that match TRBD1. The CDR3 runs 14 residues. Germline CDR1 is SGHKS and CDR2 is YYEKEE (reference sequence). V shed 4 bases and J 7 bases; nucleotides not matched to a gene: 4. The CDR3 here is CASSDDRGLEKLFF. The CDR3 bases are TGTGCCAGCAGCGACGACAGGGGGCTTGAAAAACTGTTTTTT.

This rearrangement joins TRBV18 to TRBJ1-2, with 7 positions matching TRBD1. CDR3 size: 16 residues. The trim removed 6 bases at V and 4 bases at J, leaving 14 bases unmatched. The germline CDR1 and CDR2 sequences are KGHSH and LQKENI. The CDR3 protein is CASSPRGTVRGYGYTF. The CDR3 DNA sequence: TGTGCCAGCTCGCCAAGGGGGACAGTTCGGGGCTATGGCTACACCTTC.

The V call is TRBV20-1, the J call TRBJ2-7; D is perhaps TRBD2 (7 bases). Trimming left V 3 bases short and J 0 bases short, with 15 bases between. The CDR3 consists of 15 residues. CDR1 DFQATT and CDR2 SNEGSKA come from the germline V gene (reference sequence). CDR3: CSASNAGDYSYEQYF. As DNA, the CDR3 is TGCAGTGCTAGTAACGCAGGGGACTACTCCTACGAGCAGTACTTC.

This clone was detected once. V is TRBV30 and J is TRBJ2-2; D not resolved. With 3 bases removed from V and 4 bases from J, the gap between germline ends came to 12 bases. CDR3 length equals 14 residues. The germline V gene encodes CDR1 GTSNPN and CDR2 SVGIG (reference sequence). CDR3 DNA: TGTGCCTGGAGCGTACCCAACAGCACCGGGGAGCTGTTTTTT. This encodes CAWSVPNSTGELFF.

The chain combines TRBV19 with TRBJ2-3, with TRBD2 identical over 12 bases. With V trimmed by 0 bases and J by 8 bases, 3 bases remained unmatched. The CDR3 runs to 15 residues. Germline V gene lookup returns CDR1 LNHDA and CDR2 SQIVND (reference sequence). CDR3 in DNA: TGTGCCAGTAGTATAGACCCGACTAGCGGGGGTACGCAGTATTTT. This translates into CASSIDPTSGGTQYF.

This clone was picked up one time. The rearrangement uses TRBV11-3 and TRBJ2-6; D uncertain. The V and J ends lost 0 bases and 2 bases respectively, with 11 bases between them. The CDR3 length is 17 residues. Per germline, CDR1 SGHNT and CDR2 YENEEA. The CDR3 reads CASSLDYSITGANVLTF. The CDR3 bases are TGTGCCAGCAGCTTAGATTACAGTATTACTGGGGCCAACGTCCTGACTTTC.

The chain links TRBV28 to TRBJ1-2, with no clear D. The CDR3 is 15 amino acids. The germline V gene has CDR1 MDHEN and CDR2 SYDVKM. With 1 base removed from V and 8 bases from J, the gap between germline ends came to 17 bases. The CDR3 sequence: CASSLSGDGVEGYTF. The DNA for the CDR3 is TGTGCCAGCAGTTTATCCGGAGACGGGGTAGAAGGCTACACCTTC.

The chain links TRBV30 to TRBJ1-1, with 7 bases fitting TRBD1. V lost 4 bases and J lost 1; bases outside the gene matches: 9. This CDR3 contains 15 residues. Germline V lookup: CDR1 GTSNPN, CDR2 SVGIG (reference sequence). The CDR3 region is CAWTNRDRPNTEAFF. CDR3 bases: TGTGCCTGGACGAACCGGGACAGACCGAACACTGAAGCTTTCTTT.

This chain joins TRBV6-4 and TRBJ2-5, with TRBD2 identical over 11 bases. This CDR3 has 15 residues. The V gene's germline CDR1 is MRHNA and CDR2 SNTAGT. The V and J ends lost 0 bases and 5 bases, in that order; junction bases with no gene match: 2. CDR3 sequence reads: CASSDSTSGEETQYF. Here the CDR3 DNA reads TGTGCCAGCAGTGACTCGACTAGCGGGGAGGAGACCCAGTACTTC.

The rearrangement uses TRBV28 and TRBJ2-1; maybe TRBD1 (5 bases). Trimming removed 1 base from V and 3 bases from J, with 10 bases in between. Germline CDR1 reads MDHEN; CDR2 reads SYDVKM. The CDR3 has 15 residues. The CDR3 spells CASSLLGAFYNEQFF. The CDR3 DNA is TGTGCCAGCAGTTTATTAGGGGCCTTCTACAATGAGCAGTTCTTC.

The chain is built from TRBV13 and TRBJ1-4; 11 nucleotides line up with TRBD1. Trimming took 6 bases from V and 8 from J; bases not matched to a gene: 14. This CDR3 spans 17 amino acids. CDR1 and CDR2 (germline): PRHDT, FYEKMQ (reference sequence). CDR3 sequence reads: CASRRGGTGGKFEKLFF. CDR3 DNA: TGTGCCAGCAGAAGGGGGGGGACAGGGGGAAAATTCGAAAAACTGTTTTTT.

The CDR3 DNA sequence: TGTGCCAGCGCTAAACCGGGACAGGGAGTTATCCGCTCCTACAATGAGCAGTTCTTC. Translating it yields CASAKPGQGVIRSYNEQFF. This chain links TRBV7-2 with TRBJ2-1, with 9 positions matching TRBD1. This CDR3 has 19 residues. The germline V gene encodes CDR1 SGHTA and CDR2 FQGNSA. Trimming cost V 8 bases and J 0 bases; bases outside gene matches: 17.

The chain joins TRBV6-6 to TRBJ2-7, with D perhaps TRBD2 (5 bases). Germline V gives CDR1 MNHNY, CDR2 SVGAGI (reference sequence). CDR3 length: 15 amino acids. Trimming cost V 4 bases and J 0 bases, with 13 bases left between them. DNA of the CDR3: TGTGCCAGCAGTTTCAGGACTTCGAGCTCCTACGAGCAGTACTTC. It codes for CASSFRTSSSYEQYF.

The chain couples TRBV29-1 to TRBJ1-2; D unresolved. This CDR3 contains 13 residues. V dropped 3 bases and J dropped 8 bases, with 16 bases sitting between them. CDR1 and CDR2 from the germline V gene are SQVTM and ANQGSEA. As DNA, the CDR3 is TGCAGCGTTGACTTCGCAGTTCTTGGCGGCTACACCTTC. Amino acid sequence: CSVDFAVLGGYTF.

The rearrangement joins TRBV7-3 to TRBJ2-1; 11 bases match TRBD2. V shed 6 bases, J shed 10 bases, and the junction held 5 bases outside the gene matches. The CDR3 has 13 residues. The germline V gene has CDR1 SGHTA and CDR2 FQGTGA. The CDR3 region is CASSSTSGREQFF. Here the CDR3 DNA reads TGTGCCAGCAGTTCCACTAGCGGGAGAGAGCAGTTCTTC.

The gene calls are TRBV28 and TRBJ2-3; 11 bases are a match to TRBD2. This CDR3 is 19 amino acids long. V dropped 7 bases and J dropped 0; count of bases not matched to a gene: 15. Germline values: CDR1 MDHEN, CDR2 SYDVKM. The CDR3 sequence: CASIPALAGVGPSTDTQYF. The CDR3 DNA sequence: TGTGCCAGCATCCCAGCACTAGCGGGAGTGGGGCCTAGCACAGATACGCAGTATTTT.

The V gene is TRBV18, the J gene TRBJ1-5; 7 bases map to TRBD1. CDR3 length equals 15 residues. Germline lookup yields CDR1 KGHSH and CDR2 LQKENI. Trimming took 3 bases from V and 4 from J; bases not matched to a gene: 6. The CDR3 DNA is TGTGCCAGCTCACCCGGAACAGGGGCAAATCAGCCCCAGCATTTT. Protein sequence: CASSPGTGANQPQHF.

The chain carries TRBV30 and TRBJ1-4; D remains ambiguous. Trimming left V 0 bases short and J 5 bases short, with 10 bases between. Germline loops: CDR1 GTSNPN, CDR2 SVGIG (reference sequence). CDR3 length equals 14 residues. CDR3 sequence (DNA): TGTGCCTGGAGTGTACGACTTTGGAATGAAAAACTGTTTTTT. Its translation is CAWSVRLWNEKLFF.

The chain combines TRBV7-2 with TRBJ2-1; D unclear. Trimming took off 4 bases at V and 7 bases at J, with 11 bases between the two ends. From germline, CDR1 is SGHTA and CDR2 FQGNSA. This CDR3 region has 13 residues. CDR3 protein: CASSSHPQNEQFF. CDR3 DNA sequence: TGTGCCAGCAGCTCTCACCCACAGAATGAGCAGTTCTTC.

V and J are TRBV3-1 (or the pseudogene TRBV3-2) and TRBJ2-7; TRBD2 aligns across 7 bases. The CDR3 has 16 residues. J lost 6 bases, V lost 0 bases, and 11 bases had no gene match. CDR1 is LGHDT and CDR2 is YNNKEL in the germline V gene (reference sequence). For the CDR3, the DNA is TGTGCCAGCAGCCAAGATTCGGGTAGCGGGCTGGGCGAGCAGTACTTC. Translated: CASSQDSGSGLGEQYF.

The chain couples TRBV11-1 to TRBJ2-7; TRBD1 matches at 7 bases. The CDR3 totals 15 residues. Trimming took 3 bases from V and 0 from J; bases not matched to a gene: 5. Germline lookup yields CDR1 SGHAT and CDR2 FQDESV (reference sequence). The CDR3 is CASSFQGDSSYEQYF. CDR3 DNA sequence: TGTGCCAGCAGCTTTCAGGGGGATAGCTCCTACGAGCAGTACTTC.